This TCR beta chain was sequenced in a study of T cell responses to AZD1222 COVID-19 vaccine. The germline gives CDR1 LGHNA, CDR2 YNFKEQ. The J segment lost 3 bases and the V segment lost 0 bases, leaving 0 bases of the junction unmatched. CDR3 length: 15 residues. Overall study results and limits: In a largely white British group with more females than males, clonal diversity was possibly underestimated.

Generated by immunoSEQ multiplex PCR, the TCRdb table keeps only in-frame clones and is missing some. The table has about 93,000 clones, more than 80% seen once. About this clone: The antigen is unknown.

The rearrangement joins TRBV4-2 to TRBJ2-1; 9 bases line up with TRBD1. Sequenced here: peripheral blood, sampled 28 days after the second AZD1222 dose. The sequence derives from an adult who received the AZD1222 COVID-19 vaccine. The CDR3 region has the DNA TGTGCCAGCAGCCAAGAGACAGGGGGCTACAATGAGCAGTTCTTC. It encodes CASSQETGGYNEQFF.